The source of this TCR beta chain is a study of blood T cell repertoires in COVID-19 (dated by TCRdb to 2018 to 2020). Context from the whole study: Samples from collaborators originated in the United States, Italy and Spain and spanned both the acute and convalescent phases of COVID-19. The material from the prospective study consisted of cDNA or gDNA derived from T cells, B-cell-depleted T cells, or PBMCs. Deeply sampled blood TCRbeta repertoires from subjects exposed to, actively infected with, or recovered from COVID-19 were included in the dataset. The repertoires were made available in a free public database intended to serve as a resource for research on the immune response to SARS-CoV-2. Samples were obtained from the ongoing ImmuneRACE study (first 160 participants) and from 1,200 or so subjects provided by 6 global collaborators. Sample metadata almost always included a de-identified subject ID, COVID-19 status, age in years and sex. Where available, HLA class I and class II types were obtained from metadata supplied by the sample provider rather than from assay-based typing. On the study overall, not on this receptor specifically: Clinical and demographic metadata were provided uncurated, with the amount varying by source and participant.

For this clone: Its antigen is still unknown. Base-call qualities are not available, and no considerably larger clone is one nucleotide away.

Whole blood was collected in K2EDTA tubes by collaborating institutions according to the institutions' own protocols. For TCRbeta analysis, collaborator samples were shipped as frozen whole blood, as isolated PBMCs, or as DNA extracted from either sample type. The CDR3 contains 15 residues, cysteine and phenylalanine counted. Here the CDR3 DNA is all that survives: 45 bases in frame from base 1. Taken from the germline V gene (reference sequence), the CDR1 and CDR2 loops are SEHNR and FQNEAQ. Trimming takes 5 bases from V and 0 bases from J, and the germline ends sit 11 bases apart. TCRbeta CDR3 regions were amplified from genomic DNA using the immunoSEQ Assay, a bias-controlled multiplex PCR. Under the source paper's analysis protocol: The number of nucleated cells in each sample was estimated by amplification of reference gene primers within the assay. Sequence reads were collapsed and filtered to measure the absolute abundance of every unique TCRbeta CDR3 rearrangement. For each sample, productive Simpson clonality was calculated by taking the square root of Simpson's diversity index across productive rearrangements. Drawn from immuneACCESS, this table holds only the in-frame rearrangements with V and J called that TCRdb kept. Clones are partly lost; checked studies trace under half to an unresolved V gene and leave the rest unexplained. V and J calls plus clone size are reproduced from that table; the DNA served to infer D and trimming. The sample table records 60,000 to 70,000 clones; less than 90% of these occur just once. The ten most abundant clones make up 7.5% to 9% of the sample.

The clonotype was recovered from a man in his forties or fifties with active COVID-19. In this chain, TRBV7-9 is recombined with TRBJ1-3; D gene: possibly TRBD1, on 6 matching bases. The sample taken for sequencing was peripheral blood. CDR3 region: CASSTRTASGNTIYF. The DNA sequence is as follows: TGTGCCAGCAGCACGAGGACAGCCTCTGGAAACACCATATATTTT.